The clone carrying this T cell receptor (beta chain) showed up just a few times. Its antigen is as yet unknown. Time point meaning: patch test 1, 2 weeks after DPC sensitization. The treatment is: therapeutic diphenylcyclopropenone sensitization with weekly scalp DPC. The library attached unique molecular identifiers to individual cDNA molecules. Authors' methods: Sequenced samples showed a median of roughly 99,000 TCRs each, with counts running from roughly 23,000 to 700,000. TCRdb analysed the RACE reads with MiXCR anew, one entry per CDR3 protein. The authors' filters were not applied to this entry. The table includes some 400,000 distinct CDR3 sequences, approximately 5% detected once. These data originate in a study of human T cells and chemical hapten exposure. Study at large: Scalp application of diphenylcyclopropenone was performed weekly in patients across the entire approximately 23-week study.

Trimming pared 1 base from V and 14 bases from J, leaving 21 bases between. The V gene's germline CDR1 is DFQATT and CDR2 SNEGSKA (reference sequence). This CDR3 spans 14 amino acids. Points from the study as a whole: Those TCRs sitting above 1 in 1000 frequency stayed the same with DPC sensitization.

The chain is built from TRBV20-1 and TRBJ2-1; D is possibly TRBD1 (7 bases). This clonotype was sampled from a woman aged 50 to 60 with alopecia areata. Some clones in this sample may be carry-over from other donors' samples. Sample: whole blood, taken in connection with sensitization to the hapten diphenylcyclopropenone (DPC). The CDR3 DNA reads TGCAGTGCTAGAGGGGACAGCGGGTATTTTACGGAGTTCTTC. It encodes CSARGDSGYFTEFF.